Described below is a single T cell receptor (beta chain) sequence and its context. Its target is unknown. This record comes from a study of T-cell memory formation after mild COVID-19. For the study at large: TCR clustering was largely donor specific.

Looked up from germline, CDR1 is SNHLY and CDR2 is FYNNEI. The CDR3 is 16 residues long. The germline V and J ends were trimmed by 2 bases and 0 bases, with 11 bases remaining between them. One entry per CDR3 protein results from TCRdb running MiXCR on the 5' RACE reads. The data hold a few hundred thousand distinct CDR3 sequences, with 15% to 20% observed a single time. General study points: Cross-reactive memory seemingly joined, as some responding clones were found in pre-infection memory.

The sequence was collected from a man aged 18 to 29 who had mild COVID-19 (a few samples of this study predate the infection). Cell type and time point are not known. The chain uses TRBV2 and TRBJ2-1; D might be TRBD1 (7 bases). The sample comprised PBMCs or a T cell subset sorted from them (not recorded which). CDR3 DNA sequence: TGTGCCAGCAGTGAACAGGGGGGCAGCTCCTACAATGAGCAGTTCTTC. Its translation: CASSEQGGSSYNEQFF. Using reference TRBV2 and TRBJ2-1 for the parts outside the CDR3, the full variable domain is EPEVTQTPSHQVTQMGQEVILRCVPISNHLYFYWYRQILGQKVEFLVSFYNNEISEKSEIFDDQFSVERPDGSNFTLKIRSTKLEDSAMYFCASSEQGGSSYNEQFFGPGTRLTVL.